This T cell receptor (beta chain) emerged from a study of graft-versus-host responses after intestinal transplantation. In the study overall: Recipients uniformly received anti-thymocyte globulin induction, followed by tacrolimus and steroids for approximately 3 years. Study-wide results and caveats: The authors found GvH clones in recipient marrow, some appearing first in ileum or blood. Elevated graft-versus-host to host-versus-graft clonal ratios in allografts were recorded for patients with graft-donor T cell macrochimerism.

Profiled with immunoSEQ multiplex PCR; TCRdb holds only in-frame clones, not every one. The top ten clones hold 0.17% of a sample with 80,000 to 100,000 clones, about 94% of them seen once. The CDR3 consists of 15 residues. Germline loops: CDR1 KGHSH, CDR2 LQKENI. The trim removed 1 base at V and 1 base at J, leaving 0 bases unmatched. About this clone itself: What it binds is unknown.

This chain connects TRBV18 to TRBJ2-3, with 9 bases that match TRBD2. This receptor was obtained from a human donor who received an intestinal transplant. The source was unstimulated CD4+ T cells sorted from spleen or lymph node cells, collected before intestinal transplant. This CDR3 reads CASSPLAGGTDTQYF. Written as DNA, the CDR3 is TGTGCCAGCTCACCACTAGCGGGAGGCACAGATACGCAGTATTTT.